This passage covers 11 T cell receptor beta chains from one sample sequenced in a study of T cell responses to AZD1222 COVID-19 vaccine. The protocol was immunoSEQ multiplex PCR, while the TCRdb copy is restricted to in-frame clones and leaves out a portion. The sample comprises some 81,000 clones, around 90% of which are singletons, and 11% rests with the top ten. The source was peripheral blood, collected 28 days after the second AZD1222 dose. Receptors originate from an adult who received the AZD1222 COVID-19 vaccine.

The chain joins TRBV10-1 to TRBJ1-6, with D tentatively TRBD1 (5 bases). This CDR3 spans 14 amino acids. Germline CDR1 and CDR2: WNHNN and SYGVQD (reference sequence). The germline V and J ends were trimmed by 2 bases and 10 bases, with 12 bases remaining between them. This CDR3 is CASSEGQGSSPLHF. The CDR3, as DNA: TGCGCCAGCAGTGAGGGGCAGGGATCCTCACCCCTCCACTTT.

The V call is TRBV7-9, the J call TRBJ1-4; D not resolved. The germline gives CDR1 SEHNR, CDR2 FQNEAQ (reference sequence). The ends were cut back, 2 bases at V and 0 bases at J, with 4 bases in the middle. The CDR3 has 14 amino acids. CDR3 sequence reads: CASSLWATNEKLFF. CDR3 in DNA: TGTGCCAGCAGCTTATGGGCAACTAATGAAAAACTGTTTTTT.

The chain is built from TRBV28 and TRBJ1-5, with TRBD1 matching 10 bases. CDR1 is MDHEN, CDR2 SYDVKM, per germline. The CDR3 contains 17 residues. Germline trimming cut 6 bases from V and 1 base from J; bases unmatched to any gene: 9. The CDR3 nucleotides are TGTGCCAGCAGGGGCGCCGGGACAGGGGTAAGCAATCAGCCCCAGCATTTT. Translation: CASRGAGTGVSNQPQHF.

The V gene is TRBV5-1, the J gene TRBJ2-1, with D possibly being TRBD1 (5 bases). Germline CDR1 and CDR2: SGHRS and YFSETQ. V was cut by 2 bases and J by 9 bases, with 12 bases left in between. CDR3 length: 13 residues. The CDR3 nucleotides read TGCGCCAGCAGCTTTTTAGGGGTAGGTGAGCAGTTCTTC. It translates to CASSFLGVGEQFF.

The rearrangement uses TRBV19 and TRBJ1-5, with unresolved D. Germline V gene sequence: CDR1 LNHDA, CDR2 SQIVND (reference sequence). CDR3 size: 14 residues. Trimming took off 6 bases at V and 2 bases at J, with 11 bases between the two ends. The CDR3 sequence: CASRAGPGNQPQHF. CDR3 DNA sequence: TGTGCCAGTAGGGCCGGGCCCGGCAATCAGCCCCAGCATTTT. Drawing the rest from reference TRBV19 and TRBJ1-5, the complete variable domain is DGGITQSPKYLFRKEGQNVTLSCEQNLNHDAMYWYRQDPGQGLRLIYYSQIVNDFQKGDIAEGYSVSREKKESFPLTVTSAQKNPTAFYLCASRAGPGNQPQHFGDGTRLSIL.

The chain joins TRBV6-6 to TRBJ1-4; TRBD1 matches at 7 bases. The CDR3 is made up of 14 amino acids. The V segment lost 5 bases and the J segment 4 bases; nucleotides outside the gene matches: 4. Germline V lookup: CDR1 MNHNY, CDR2 SVGAGI (reference sequence). The CDR3 nucleotides are TGTGCCAGCAGTCCACAGGGGATTAATGAAAAACTGTTTTTT. This codes for CASSPQGINEKLFF.

The chain carries TRBV7-2 and TRBJ2-3; TRBD1 is a possible D gene (6 bases). Germline-derived CDR1 and CDR2 are SGHTA and FQGNSA. V gave up 2 bases and J gave up 4 bases, with 13 bases separating them. This CDR3 has 15 residues. CDR3 sequence: CASSLPAGVPDTQYF. For the CDR3, the DNA is TGTGCCAGCAGCTTACCGGCAGGGGTTCCAGATACGCAGTATTTT.

The chain joins TRBV6-5 to TRBJ2-7; 7 bases match TRBD1. The CDR3 has 15 amino acids. Unmatched junction bases numbered 6, after V lost 4 bases and J lost 0 bases. Germline CDR1 and CDR2: MNHEY and SVGAGI. This chain's CDR3 is CASSSGSGGSYEQYF. CDR3 bases: TGTGCCAGCAGTTCGGGGTCAGGGGGCTCCTACGAGCAGTACTTC.

The gene calls are TRBV27 and TRBJ2-3, with a possible D match to TRBD2 (5 bases). The germline V gene has CDR1 MNHEY and CDR2 SMNVEV (reference sequence). Trimming took 7 bases from V and 3 from J, leaving 14 bases between them. The CDR3 runs to 14 residues. The CDR3 region is CASTLGRGTDTQYF. CDR3 sequence (DNA): TGTGCCAGCACCCTTGGTCGCGGGACAGATACGCAGTATTTT.

The V and J genes are TRBV11-3 and TRBJ2-1; D is ambiguous. Germline V gene sequence: CDR1 SGHNT, CDR2 YENEEA. Trimming stripped 3 bases from V and 8 bases from J, with 20 bases between. The CDR3 is 16 amino acids. In DNA, the CDR3 is TGTGCCAGCAGCTTTTCGGGCTGGCCAGGCGGACATGAGCAGTTCTTC. Protein: CASSFSGWPGGHEQFF.

The chain uses TRBV2 and TRBJ2-4, with D perhaps TRBD1 (6 bases). Deletions cut 4 bases from V and 8 bases from J, with 15 bases between. The CDR3 is made up of 14 amino acids. Germline lookup yields CDR1 SNHLY and CDR2 FYNNEI. The CDR3 coding sequence is TGTGCCAGCAGTGTCATCAGGGGCGCGGACATTCAGTACTTC. Amino acid sequence: CASSVIRGADIQYF.